One and the same sample provided the 5 T cell receptor beta chains below, sequenced in a study of CD4 T cells in relation to SARS-CoV-2 and coronaviruses. Profiling relied on immunoSEQ multiplex PCR, and the TCRdb table lists in-frame clones only, not all of them. This table holds tens of thousands of clones, 82% found once. Their antigens remain unidentified. Material for sequencing was naive CD4+ T cells from PBMCs, cultured in vitro. As to subset: naive CD4+ T cells isolated by negative enrichment. The source of these receptors is an adult with COVID-19.

CDR3 region: CASSRIRQGRNEAFF. The CDR3, as DNA: TGTGCCAGCAGCAGGATAAGACAGGGTAGAAATGAAGCTTTCTTT. The V and J genes are TRBV21-1 and TRBJ1-1; TRBD1 is the table's D call and was not checked against the DNA. TRBV21-1 constitutes a pseudogene. There are 15 residues in the CDR3.

The chain employs TRBV14 and TRBJ1-6; the D gene is possibly TRBD1 (6 bases). In germline, CDR1 is SGHDN, CDR2 FVKESK. CDR3 size: 18 residues. Deletions cut 1 base from V and 1 base from J, with 14 bases between. CDR3 sequence (DNA): TGTGCCAGCAGCCAAGCCGACTCAGGGGTATCCTATAATTCACCCCTCCACTTT. As protein: CASSQADSGVSYNSPLHF.

This sequence joins TRBV9 and TRBJ1-2; the match to TRBD1 covers 12 bases. The CDR3 has 15 amino acids. Losses at the gene ends were 3 bases for V and 7 bases for J; bases not matched to a gene: 7. CDR1 is SGDLS, CDR2 YYNGEE, per germline. The CDR3 spells CASSAYPGQGAGYTF. The CDR3, as DNA: TGTGCCAGCAGCGCGTACCCGGGACAGGGGGCTGGCTACACCTTC.

The chain carries TRBV15 and TRBJ2-5, with 8 positions matching TRBD1. Germline trimming cut 4 bases from V and 5 bases from J; bases unmatched to any gene: 18. The CDR3 has 18 amino acids. Per germline, CDR1 LNHNV and CDR2 YYDKDF (reference sequence). CDR3 loop: CATSIPLPGGRLSETQYF. CDR3 bases: TGTGCCACCAGCATACCTCTTCCAGGGGGCAGACTGTCGGAGACCCAGTACTTC.

This sequence joins TRBV9 and TRBJ2-4, with TRBD1 matching over 8 bases. From germline, CDR1 is SGDLS and CDR2 YYNGEE. The CDR3 has 18 residues. V lost 0 bases and J lost 0; bases outside the gene matches: 8. CDR3 sequence: CASSVGPRTGRAKNIQYF. The CDR3 DNA reads TGTGCCAGCAGCGTAGGTCCCCGGACAGGGCGAGCCAAAAACATTCAGTACTTC.